Below, 8 T cell receptor beta chains from the same sample are listed, as sequenced in a study of cytomegalovirus exposure and HLA in healthy donors (dated by TCRdb to about 2017). Library construction relied on the immunoSEQ multiplex PCR assay. For the multiplex PCR, a mixture combining 60 forward primers for TCR Vbeta segments and 13 reverse primers for TCR Jbeta segments was used. As stored in TCRdb, this immuneACCESS dataset retains in-frame rearrangements with V and J assigned. A fraction of the clones does not appear; measured against another copy, unresolved V genes explain less than half of the discrepancy, and the remainder lacks a known reason. The sample table records roughly 160,000 clones; around 85% of these occur just once. Approximately 9.4% of the sample lies in the top ten. Sequences were obtained from PBMCs. The receptors shown here come from a man aged 18 to 30 in good health and CMV-seropositive.

V is TRBV11-2 and J is TRBJ2-7; a weak D match, TRBD1 (6 bases). The germline gives CDR1 SGHAT, CDR2 FQNNGV. V lost 2 bases and J lost 4, with 12 bases in between. This CDR3 comprises 14 residues. The CDR3: CASSLLQGSYEQYF. DNA of the CDR3: TGTGCCAGCAGCTTATTACAGGGTTCATACGAGCAGTACTTC. Looking up the rest from reference TRBV11-2 and TRBJ2-7 gives the full variable domain: EAGVAQSPRYKIIEKRQSVAFWCNPISGHATLYWYQQILGQGPKLLIQFQNNGVVDDSQLPKDRFSAERLKGVDSTLKIQPAKLEDSAVYLCASSLLQGSYEQYFGPGTRLTVT.

This chain joins TRBV7-9 and TRBJ2-1; TRBD2 matches 9 bases. The CDR3 runs to 14 residues. Germline V gives CDR1 SEHNR, CDR2 FQNEAQ (reference sequence). V trimming: 2 bases; J trimming: 7 bases; junction bases outside the gene matches: 3. CDR3 region: CASSLSGGINEQFF. The CDR3 nucleotides read TGTGCCAGCAGCTTAAGCGGGGGGATAAATGAGCAGTTCTTC. Combining the CDR3 with reference TRBV7-9 and TRBJ2-1 gives the whole variable domain DTGVSQNPRHKITKRGQNVTFRCDPISEHNRLYWYRQTLGQGPEFLTYFQNEAQLEKSRLLSDRFSAERPKGSFSTLEIQRTEQGDSAMYLCASSLSGGINEQFFGPGTRLTVL.

The rearrangement joins TRBV7-2 to TRBJ1-1; weak D call: TRBD1 (6 bases). Germline V gives CDR1 SGHTA, CDR2 FQGNSA. The CDR3 totals 15 residues. Trimming left V 7 bases short and J 5 bases short, with 20 bases between. The CDR3 sequence is CASNLLGGRWTEAFF. For the CDR3, the DNA is TGTGCCAGCAACCTCCTCGGGGGGCGTTGGACTGAAGCTTTCTTT.

The chain is built from TRBV10-1 and TRBJ2-3; D is unclear. V lost 0 bases, J lost 4 bases, and 11 bases lay in between. The germline gives CDR1 WNHNN, CDR2 SYGVQD (reference sequence). This CDR3 has 15 amino acids. The CDR3 DNA is TGCGCCAGCAGTGAGTCAAGCCTCACGGCAGATACGCAGTATTTT. Translating gives CASSESSLTADTQYF.

The J gene is TRBJ1-1, the V gene TRBV7-9, with D maybe TRBD1 (5 bases). Germline CDR1 and CDR2: SEHNR and FQNEAQ (reference sequence). The V gene lost 8 bases and the J gene lost 6 bases, with 16 bases spanning the gap. The CDR3 has 13 residues. CDR3 in DNA: TGTGCCAGCGTCGGTAGGGGTACGGCTGAAGCTTTCTTT. This sequence encodes CASVGRGTAEAFF.

This sequence joins TRBV28 and TRBJ2-2, with D possibly being TRBD2 (5 bases). Between the trimmed V and J ends, which lost 7 bases and 5 bases, there was a span of 8 bases. The CDR3 loop spans 12 amino acids. Germline CDR1 MDHEN, CDR2 SYDVKM. The CDR3 protein is CASTPGTGELFF. In nucleotides, the CDR3 is TGTGCCAGCACTCCGGGGACCGGGGAGCTGTTTTTT. The full variable domain, in which reference TRBV28 and TRBJ2-2 provide the parts outside the CDR3, is DVKVTQSSRYLVKRTGEKVFLECVQDMDHENMFWYRQDPGLGLRLIYFSYDVKMKEKGDIPEGYSVSREKKERFSLILESASTNQTSMYLCASTPGTGELFFGEGSRLTVL.

The CDR3 loop reads CASRLFRSVGESEKLFF. CDR3 nucleotides: TGTGCCAGCAGGCTCTTCAGGAGTGTAGGGGAAAGCGAAAAACTGTTTTTT. The chain employs TRBV28 and TRBJ1-4; a weak D match, TRBD1 (5 bases). V was pared by 6 bases and J by 8 bases, with 25 bases between. There are 17 residues in the CDR3. Germline V lookup: CDR1 MDHEN, CDR2 SYDVKM.

The chain joins TRBV7-6 to TRBJ2-5, with 11 bases matching TRBD2. Germline CDR1 reads SGHVS; CDR2 reads FNYEAQ. After removal of 4 bases from V and 7 bases from J, the junction contained 11 bases not matched to a gene. This CDR3 spans 16 amino acids. CDR3 region: CASSSVLAGGPGTQYF. The CDR3 nucleotides read TGTGCCAGCAGCTCCGTTCTAGCGGGGGGACCGGGGACCCAGTACTTC.